This TCR beta chain derives from a study of T-cell memory formation after mild COVID-19. Study-wide results and caveats: Later expanders leaned toward CD4+, whereas clones contracting from day 15 to 85 were balanced CD4/CD8. Contracting CD8+ clones were enriched in EMRA, CD4+ mainly in CM and EM. Within pre-infection memory, some responding clones were found, suggesting cross-reactive memory joined.

Worth noting for this clonotype: The antigen is unknown.

The CDR3 has 15 amino acids. CDR1 and CDR2 (germline): SGHNT, YYREEE (reference sequence). The V gene end was trimmed by 0 bases and the J gene end by 8 bases; junction bases not matched to a gene: 4. Employing constant-segment primers, 5'RACE generated TCR alpha and TCR beta cDNA libraries bearing sample barcodes and UMIs. MiXCR, run by TCRdb on the 5' RACE reads, gives a single entry per CDR3 protein. Of 200,000 to 250,000 distinct CDR3 sequences listed, 9.5% to 10% are singletons. Sequenced input: PBMCs or a T cell subset sorted from them (not recorded which). The sequence derives from a young man who had mild COVID-19 (a few samples of this study predate the infection). Cell type and time point are not known. The chain is built from TRBV5-4 and TRBJ2-2, with TRBD1 matching 10 bases. In nucleotides, the CDR3 is TGTGCCAGCAGCTTGGAGGGACAGGGGTTGGGGGAGCTGTTTTTT. Amino acids: CASSLEGQGLGELFF.